This T cell receptor (beta chain) derives from a study of T-cell reconstitution after alpha-beta-depleted transplantation in children (dated by TCRdb to the mid-2010s). At the level of the whole study: The study quantitatively tracked T-cell immune reconstitution after TCRalphabeta/CD19-depleted allogeneic hematopoietic cell transplantation in children using TCR repertoire profiling.

From the cysteine up to the phenylalanine, the CDR3 has a length of 14 residues. The entry retains the CDR3 DNA only, 42 bases that are in frame from base 1. V gives up 2 bases and J gives up 4 bases, and the segment between their germline ends measures 11 bases. Per the germline V gene, SGHVT is the CDR1 and SQSDAQ is the CDR2. The receptor library was made with PCR. Data came from an Illumina HiSeq 2500. Molecular barcoding was employed in the preparation of TCR libraries, with unique molecular identifiers being used to normalize TCRbeta repertoire quantification. The public reads were run again by TCRdb, first through fastp at Q25 and then through MiXCR, and only productive beta chains were kept. When rows share a CDR3 protein, they turn into one entry using the most common DNA and genes. Present in this sample are around 250,000 distinct CDR3 sequences, approximately 9.8% of which were seen just once. The ten largest clonotypes hold about 9.5% of the sample.

This clonotype occurred a few times. Its target antigen remains unknown. Base qualities are not at hand, and no much larger clone is one base apart. Recombination joined TRBV7-4 with TRBJ1-1; a weak D assignment points to TRBD1 (6 bases agree). The origin of this receptor is a human donor who donated a stem cell graft to a child with SCID. The specimen comprised PBMCs from the stem cell graft donor, sampled from the stem cell graft. In nucleotides, the sequence is TGTGCCAGCAGCTTAAAAGAGGGGGGCACTGAAGCTTTCTTT. This codes for CASSLKEGGTEAFF.